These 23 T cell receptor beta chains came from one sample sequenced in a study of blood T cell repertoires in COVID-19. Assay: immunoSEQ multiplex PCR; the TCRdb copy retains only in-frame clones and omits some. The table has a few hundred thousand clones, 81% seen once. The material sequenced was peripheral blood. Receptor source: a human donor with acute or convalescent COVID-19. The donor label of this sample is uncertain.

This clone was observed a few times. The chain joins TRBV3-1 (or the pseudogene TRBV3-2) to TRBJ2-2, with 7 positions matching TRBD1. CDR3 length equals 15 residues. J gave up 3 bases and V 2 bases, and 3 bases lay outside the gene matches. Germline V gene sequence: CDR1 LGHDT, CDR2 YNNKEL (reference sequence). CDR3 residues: CASSQYRGHTGELFF. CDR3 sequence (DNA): TGTGCCAGCAGCCAATATAGGGGGCACACCGGGGAGCTGTTTTTT.

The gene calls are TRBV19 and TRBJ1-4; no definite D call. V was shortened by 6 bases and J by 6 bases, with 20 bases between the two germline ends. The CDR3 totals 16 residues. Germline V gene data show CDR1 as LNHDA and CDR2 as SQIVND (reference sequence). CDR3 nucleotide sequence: TGTGCCAGTAGCCGCCTGGTCGGAGGTGAGGATGAAAAACTGTTTTTT. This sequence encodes CASSRLVGGEDEKLFF.

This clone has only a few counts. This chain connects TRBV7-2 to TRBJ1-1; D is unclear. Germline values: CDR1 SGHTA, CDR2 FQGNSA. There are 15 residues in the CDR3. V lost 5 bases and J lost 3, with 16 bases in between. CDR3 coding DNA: TGTGCCAGCAGCGCGCAAGGGAGGATGCACACTGAAGCTTTCTTT. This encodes CASSAQGRMHTEAFF.

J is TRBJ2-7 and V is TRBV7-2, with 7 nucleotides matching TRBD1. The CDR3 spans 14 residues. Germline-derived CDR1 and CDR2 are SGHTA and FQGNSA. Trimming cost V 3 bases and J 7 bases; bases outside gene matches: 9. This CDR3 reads CASSLGQTNWEQYF. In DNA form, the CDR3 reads TGTGCCAGCAGCTTGGGACAGACCAATTGGGAGCAGTACTTC.

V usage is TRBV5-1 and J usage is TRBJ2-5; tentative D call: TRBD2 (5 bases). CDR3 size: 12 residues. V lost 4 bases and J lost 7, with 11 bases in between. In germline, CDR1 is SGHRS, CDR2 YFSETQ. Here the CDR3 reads CASSPEGGTQYF. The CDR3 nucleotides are TGCGCCAGCAGCCCCGAGGGCGGGACCCAGTACTTC.

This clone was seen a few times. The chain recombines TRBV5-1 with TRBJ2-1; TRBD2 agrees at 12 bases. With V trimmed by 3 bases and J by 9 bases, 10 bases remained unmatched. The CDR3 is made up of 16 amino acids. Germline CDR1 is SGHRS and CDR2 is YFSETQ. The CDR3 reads CASSSRTSGNLFEQFF. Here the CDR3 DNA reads TGCGCCAGCAGCTCCCGGACTAGCGGGAATCTATTTGAGCAGTTCTTC.

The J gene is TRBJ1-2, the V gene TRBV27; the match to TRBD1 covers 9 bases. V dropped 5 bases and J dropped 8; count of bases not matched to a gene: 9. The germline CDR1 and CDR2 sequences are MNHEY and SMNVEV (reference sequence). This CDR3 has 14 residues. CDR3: CASSPNRGPWGYTF. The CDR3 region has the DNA TGTGCCAGCAGTCCCAACAGGGGGCCATGGGGCTACACCTTC.

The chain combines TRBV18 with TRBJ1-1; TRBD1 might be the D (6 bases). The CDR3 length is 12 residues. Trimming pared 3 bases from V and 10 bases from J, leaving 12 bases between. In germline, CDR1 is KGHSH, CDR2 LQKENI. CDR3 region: CASSPTGLAAFF. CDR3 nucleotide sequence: TGTGCCAGCTCACCTACAGGGTTGGCAGCTTTCTTT. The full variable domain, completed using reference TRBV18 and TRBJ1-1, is NAGVMQNPRHLVRRRGQEARLRCSPMKGHSHVYWYRQLPEEGLKFMVYLQKENIIDESGMPKERFSAEFPKEGPSILRIQQVVRGDSAAYFCASSPTGLAAFFGQGTRLTVV.

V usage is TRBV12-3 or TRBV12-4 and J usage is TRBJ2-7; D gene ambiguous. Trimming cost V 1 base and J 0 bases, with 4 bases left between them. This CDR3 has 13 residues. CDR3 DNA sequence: TGTGCCAGCAGTTTAGTCCGCTCCTACGAGCAGTACTTC. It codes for CASSLVRSYEQYF.

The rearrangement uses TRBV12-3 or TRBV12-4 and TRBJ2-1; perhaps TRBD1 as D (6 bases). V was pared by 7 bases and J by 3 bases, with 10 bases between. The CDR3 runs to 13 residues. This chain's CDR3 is CASTLDSYNEQFF. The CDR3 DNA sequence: TGTGCCAGCACCCTGGACAGCTACAATGAGCAGTTCTTC.

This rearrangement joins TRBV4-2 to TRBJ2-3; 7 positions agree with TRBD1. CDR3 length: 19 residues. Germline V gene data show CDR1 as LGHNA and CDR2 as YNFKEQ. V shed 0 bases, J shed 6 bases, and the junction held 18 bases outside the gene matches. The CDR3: CASSQEGVSTGLEEDTQYF. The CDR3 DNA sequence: TGTGCCAGCAGCCAAGAAGGGGTCTCGACAGGGCTCGAGGAGGATACGCAGTATTTT.

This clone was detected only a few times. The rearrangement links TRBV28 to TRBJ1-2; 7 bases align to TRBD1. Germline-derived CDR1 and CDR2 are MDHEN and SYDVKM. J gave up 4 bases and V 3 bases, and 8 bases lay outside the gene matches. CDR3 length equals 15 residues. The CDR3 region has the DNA TGTGCCAGCAGTTTCCCCAAGGGACAGTCCTATGGCTACACCTTC. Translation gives CASSFPKGQSYGYTF.

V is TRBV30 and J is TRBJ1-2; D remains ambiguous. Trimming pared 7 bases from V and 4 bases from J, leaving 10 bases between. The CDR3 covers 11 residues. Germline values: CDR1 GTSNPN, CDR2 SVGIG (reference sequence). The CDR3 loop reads CASRFFYGYTF. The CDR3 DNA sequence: TGTGCCTCCAGATTTTTCTATGGCTACACCTTC.

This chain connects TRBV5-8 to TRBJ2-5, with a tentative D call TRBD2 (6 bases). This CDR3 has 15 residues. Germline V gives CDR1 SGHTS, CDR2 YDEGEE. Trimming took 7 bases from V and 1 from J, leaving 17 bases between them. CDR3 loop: CASPRERLFQETQYF. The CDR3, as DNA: TGTGCCAGCCCCCGGGAGCGCCTATTCCAAGAGACCCAGTACTTC. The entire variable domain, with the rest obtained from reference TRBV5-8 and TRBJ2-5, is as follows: EAGVTQSPTHLIKTRGQQATLRCSPISGHTSVYWYQQALGLGLQFLLWYDEGEERNRGNFPPRFSGRQFPNYSSELNVNALELEDSALYLCASPRERLFQETQYFGPGTRLLVL.

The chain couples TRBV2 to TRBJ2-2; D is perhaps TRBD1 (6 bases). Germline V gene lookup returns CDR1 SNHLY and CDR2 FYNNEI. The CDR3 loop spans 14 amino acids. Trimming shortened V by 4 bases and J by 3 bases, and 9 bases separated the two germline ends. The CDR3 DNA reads TGTGCCAGCAGTGGCCAGGGGCACACCGGGGAGCTGTTTTTT. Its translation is CASSGQGHTGELFF.

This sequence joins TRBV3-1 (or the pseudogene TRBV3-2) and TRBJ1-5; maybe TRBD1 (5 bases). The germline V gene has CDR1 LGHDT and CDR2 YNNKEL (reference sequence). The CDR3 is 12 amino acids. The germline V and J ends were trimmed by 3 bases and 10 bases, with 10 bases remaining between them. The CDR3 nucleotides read TGTGCCAGCAGCCATGGGGGAGGACCCCAGCATTTT. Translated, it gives CASSHGGGPQHF.

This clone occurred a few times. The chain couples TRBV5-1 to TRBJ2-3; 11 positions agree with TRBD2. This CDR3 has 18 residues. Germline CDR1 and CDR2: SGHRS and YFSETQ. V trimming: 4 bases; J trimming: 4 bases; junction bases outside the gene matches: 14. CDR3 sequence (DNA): TGCGCCAGCAGCCCCACCGGGACTAGCGGAGTTCCTTCAGATACGCAGTATTTT. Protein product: CASSPTGTSGVPSDTQYF.

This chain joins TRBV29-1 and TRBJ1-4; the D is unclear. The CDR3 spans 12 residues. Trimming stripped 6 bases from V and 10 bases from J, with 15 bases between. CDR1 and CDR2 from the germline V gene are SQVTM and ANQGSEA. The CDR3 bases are TGCAGCGTGTACGTGGGAGCCGGAAAACTGTTTTTT. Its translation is CSVYVGAGKLFF.

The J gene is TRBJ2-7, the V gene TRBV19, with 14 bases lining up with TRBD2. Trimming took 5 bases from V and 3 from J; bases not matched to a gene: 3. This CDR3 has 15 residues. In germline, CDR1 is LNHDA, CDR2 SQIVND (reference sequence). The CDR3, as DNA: TGTGCCAGTAGTGGGGGACTAGCGGGAGTCTACGAGCAGTACTTC. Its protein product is CASSGGLAGVYEQYF.

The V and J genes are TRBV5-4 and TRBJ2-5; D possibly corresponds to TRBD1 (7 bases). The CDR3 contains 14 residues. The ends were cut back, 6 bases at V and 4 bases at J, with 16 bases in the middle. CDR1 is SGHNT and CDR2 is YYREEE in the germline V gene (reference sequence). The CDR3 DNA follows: TGTGCCAGCAATAGGCAGGGGGGCACAGAGACCCAGTACTTC. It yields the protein CASNRQGGTETQYF.

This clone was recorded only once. The CDR3 nucleotides are TGTGCCAGCTCACCGTCAGGGAAACCTCCTAACTATGGCTACACCTTC. Its translation: CASSPSGKPPNYGYTF. The rearrangement joins TRBV18 to TRBJ1-2; the D gene is possibly TRBD1 (5 bases). V dropped 3 bases and J dropped 0 bases, with 14 bases sitting between them. This CDR3 has 16 residues. From germline, CDR1 is KGHSH and CDR2 LQKENI.

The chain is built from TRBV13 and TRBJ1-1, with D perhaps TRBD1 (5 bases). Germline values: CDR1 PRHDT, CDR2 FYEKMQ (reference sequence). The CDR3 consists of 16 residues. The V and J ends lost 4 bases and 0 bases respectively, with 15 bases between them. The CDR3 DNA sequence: TGTGCCAGCAGCTCAAGGGGTCTCACCCTGAACACTGAAGCTTTCTTT. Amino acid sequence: CASSSRGLTLNTEAFF.

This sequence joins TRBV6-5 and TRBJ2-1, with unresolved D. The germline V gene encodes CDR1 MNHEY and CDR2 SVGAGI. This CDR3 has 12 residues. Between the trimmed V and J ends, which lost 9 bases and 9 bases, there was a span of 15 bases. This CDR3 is CASGHSYGEQFF. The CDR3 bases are TGTGCCAGTGGGCACTCTTACGGTGAGCAGTTCTTC.